These 5 T cell receptor beta chains share one sample of origin, sequenced in a study of T cell repertoires in cytomegalovirus infection. TCRdb reprocessed the reads with MiXCR, giving one entry per CDR3 protein. This table holds 300,000 to 400,000 distinct CDR3 sequences, over 15% found once. The source material was PBMCs. These TCRs come from a human donor in good health (CMV status not recorded). Some clones in this sample may be carry-over from other donors' samples.

This clonotype was counted only a few times. The chain carries TRBV10-3 and TRBJ1-2, with TRBD1 as a possible D gene (6 bases). There are 14 residues in the CDR3. V was clipped by 4 bases and J by 0 bases, with 9 bases between them. The germline gives CDR1 ENHRY, CDR2 SYGVKD. The CDR3 nucleotides read TGTGCCATCAGTGGGACAGCCGCTAACTATGGCTACACCTTC. Its translation: CAISGTAANYGYTF.

The chain couples TRBV19 to TRBJ1-1; D not certain. This CDR3 is built from 17 residues. Germline V CDR1 and CDR2: LNHDA, SQIVND (reference sequence). The V and J ends lost 5 bases and 5 bases respectively, with 24 bases between them. DNA for the CDR3: TGTGCCAGTAGTTTGACATCCCTGGGAAGTAGAAAAACTGAAGCTTTCTTT. Translating it yields CASSLTSLGSRKTEAFF.

Details on this clonotype: A much larger clone lies a single base off, so this may be a read error. The V call is TRBV7-6, the J call TRBJ2-1; D uncertain. The CDR3 is 15 amino acids. Germline V lookup: CDR1 SGHVS, CDR2 FNYEAQ. This CDR3 is CARSLVGGAYNEQFF. The DNA of the CDR3 is TGTGCCCGCAGCTTAGTGGGCGGAGCCTACAATGAGCAGTTCTTC.

A word on this clonotype: This may stem from a read error, because a much larger clone lies one nucleotide away. The V call is TRBV7-3, the J call TRBJ2-5, with a weak D call TRBD2 (7 bases). CDR3 length equals 11 residues. Germline-derived CDR1 and CDR2 are SGHTA and FQGTGA. CDR3 DNA: TGTGCCAGCAGCGCCTGGGGGCCGGGGGGCTTC. Its protein product is CASSAWGPGGF. The whole variable domain, remainder taken from reference TRBV7-3 and TRBJ2-5, is GAGVSQTPSNKVTEKGKYVELRCDPISGHTALYWYRQSLGQGPEFLIYFQGTGAADDSGLPNDRFFAVRPEGSVSTLKIQRTERGDSAVYLCASSAWGPGGFGPGTRLLVL.

This clonotype has ten or more counts. This chain uses TRBV6-8 with TRBJ2-1; possible D gene TRBD2, 6 bases. This CDR3 has 15 amino acids. Germline V CDR1 and CDR2: MNHGY, SAAAGT. The ends were cut back, 2 bases at V and 8 bases at J, with 16 bases in the middle. The CDR3 DNA follows: TGTGCCAGCAGTTACCCGCATGCGGGGTTGGATGAGCAGTTCTTC. This sequence encodes CASSYPHAGLDEQFF.